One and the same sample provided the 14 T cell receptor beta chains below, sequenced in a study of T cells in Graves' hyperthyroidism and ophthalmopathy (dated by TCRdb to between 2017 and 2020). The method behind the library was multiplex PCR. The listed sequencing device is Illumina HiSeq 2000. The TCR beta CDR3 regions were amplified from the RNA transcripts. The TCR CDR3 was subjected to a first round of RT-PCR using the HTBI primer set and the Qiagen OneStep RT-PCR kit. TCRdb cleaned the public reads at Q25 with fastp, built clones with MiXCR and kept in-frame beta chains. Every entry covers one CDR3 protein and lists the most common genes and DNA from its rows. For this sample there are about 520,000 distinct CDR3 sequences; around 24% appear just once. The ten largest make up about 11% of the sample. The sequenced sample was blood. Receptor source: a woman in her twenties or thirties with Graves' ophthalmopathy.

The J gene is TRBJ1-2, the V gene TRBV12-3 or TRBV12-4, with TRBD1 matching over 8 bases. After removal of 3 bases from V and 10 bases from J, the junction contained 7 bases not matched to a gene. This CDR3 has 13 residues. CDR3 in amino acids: CASSLAQGAPYTF. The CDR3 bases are TGTGCCAGCAGTTTGGCGCAGGGGGCACCCTACACCTTC.

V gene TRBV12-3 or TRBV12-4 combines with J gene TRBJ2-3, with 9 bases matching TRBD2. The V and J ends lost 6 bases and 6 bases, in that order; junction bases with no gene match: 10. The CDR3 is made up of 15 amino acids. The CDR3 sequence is CASSPWAGGEDTQYF. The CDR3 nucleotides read TGTGCCAGCAGCCCCTGGGCGGGGGGGGAGGATACGCAGTATTTT.

CDR3 coding DNA: TGTGCCAGCAGCGGACTAGCGGGAGGTGCGAGACGGACCCAGTACTTC. As protein: CASSGLAGGARRTQYF. The chain combines TRBV6-2 or TRBV6-3 with TRBJ2-5; 14 nucleotides line up with TRBD2. CDR1 and CDR2 from the germline V gene are MNHEY and SVGEGT. The CDR3 has 16 amino acids. The J segment lost 7 bases and the V segment lost 6 bases, leaving 10 bases of the junction unmatched.

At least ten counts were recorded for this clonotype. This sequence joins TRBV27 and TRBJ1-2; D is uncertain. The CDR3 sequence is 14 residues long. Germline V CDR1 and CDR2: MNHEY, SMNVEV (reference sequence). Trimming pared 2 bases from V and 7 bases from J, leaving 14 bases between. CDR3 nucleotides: TGTGCCAGCAGTTTAATCCCACGGTTTTCTGGCTACACCTTC. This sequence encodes CASSLIPRFSGYTF.

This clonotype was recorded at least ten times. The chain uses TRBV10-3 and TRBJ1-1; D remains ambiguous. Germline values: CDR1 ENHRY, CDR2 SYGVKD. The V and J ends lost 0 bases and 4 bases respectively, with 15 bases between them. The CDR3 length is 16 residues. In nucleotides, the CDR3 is TGTGCCATCAGTGAGTCCCCTTTAGGGTTGGGCACTGAAGCTTTCTTT. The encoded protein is CAISESPLGLGTEAFF.

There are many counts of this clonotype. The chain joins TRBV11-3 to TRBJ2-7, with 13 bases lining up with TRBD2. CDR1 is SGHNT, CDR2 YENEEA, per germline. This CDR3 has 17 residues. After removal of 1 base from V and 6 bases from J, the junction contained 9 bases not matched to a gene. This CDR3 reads CASSLGELAGGPGEQYF. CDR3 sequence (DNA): TGTGCCAGCAGCTTAGGGGAACTAGCGGGGGGGCCGGGCGAGCAGTACTTC.

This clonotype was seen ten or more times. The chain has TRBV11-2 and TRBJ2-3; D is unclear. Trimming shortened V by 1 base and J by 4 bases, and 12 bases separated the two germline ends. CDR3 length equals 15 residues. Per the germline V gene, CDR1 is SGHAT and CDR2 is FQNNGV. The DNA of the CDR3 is TGTGCCAGCAGCTTAGGGTCCCCACGGTCAGATACGCAGTATTTT. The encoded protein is CASSLGSPRSDTQYF.

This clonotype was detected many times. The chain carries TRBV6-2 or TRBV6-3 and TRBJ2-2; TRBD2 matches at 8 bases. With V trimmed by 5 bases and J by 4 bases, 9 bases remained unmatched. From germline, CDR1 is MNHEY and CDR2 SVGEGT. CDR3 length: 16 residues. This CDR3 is CASSPSRGGRTGELFF. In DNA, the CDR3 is TGTGCCAGCAGTCCTTCACGGGGGGGACGCACCGGGGAGCTGTTTTTT.

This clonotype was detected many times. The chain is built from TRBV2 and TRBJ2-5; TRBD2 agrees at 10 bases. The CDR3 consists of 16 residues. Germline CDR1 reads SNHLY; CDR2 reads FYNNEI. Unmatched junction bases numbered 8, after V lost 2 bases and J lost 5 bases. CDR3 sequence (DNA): TGTGCCAGCAGTGAACCGGAGGGACTAGCGTTGGAGACCCAGTACTTC. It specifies CASSEPEGLALETQYF.

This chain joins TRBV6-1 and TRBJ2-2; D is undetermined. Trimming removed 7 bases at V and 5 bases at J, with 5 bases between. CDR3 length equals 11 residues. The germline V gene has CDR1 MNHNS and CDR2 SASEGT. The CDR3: CASIVTGELFF. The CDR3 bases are TGTGCCAGCATTGTAACCGGGGAGCTGTTTTTT.

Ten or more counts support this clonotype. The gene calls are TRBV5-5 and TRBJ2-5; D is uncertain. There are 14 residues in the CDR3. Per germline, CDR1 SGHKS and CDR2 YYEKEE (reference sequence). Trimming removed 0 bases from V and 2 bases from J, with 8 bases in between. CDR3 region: CASSLERLQETQYF. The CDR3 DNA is TGTGCCAGCAGCTTGGAACGTTTACAAGAGACCCAGTACTTC.

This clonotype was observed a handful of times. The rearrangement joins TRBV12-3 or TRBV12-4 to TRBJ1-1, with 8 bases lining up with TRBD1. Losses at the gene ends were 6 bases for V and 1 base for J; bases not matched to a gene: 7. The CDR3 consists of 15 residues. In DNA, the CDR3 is TGTGCCAGCAGGGAGACAGGGGAGGCGAACACTGAAGCTTTCTTT. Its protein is CASRETGEANTEAFF.

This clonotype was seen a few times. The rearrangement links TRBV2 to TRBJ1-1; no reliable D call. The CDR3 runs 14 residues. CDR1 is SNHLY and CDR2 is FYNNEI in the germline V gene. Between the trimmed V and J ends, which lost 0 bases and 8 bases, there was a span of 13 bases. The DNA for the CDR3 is TGTGCCAGCAGTGAAGCGGGGTTCGCTGAAGAAGCTTTCTTT. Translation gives CASSEAGFAEEAFF. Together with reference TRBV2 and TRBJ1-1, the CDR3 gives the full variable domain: EPEVTQTPSHQVTQMGQEVILRCVPISNHLYFYWYRQILGQKVEFLVSFYNNEISEKSEIFDDQFSVERPDGSNFTLKIRSTKLEDSAMYFCASSEAGFAEEAFFGQGTRLTVV.

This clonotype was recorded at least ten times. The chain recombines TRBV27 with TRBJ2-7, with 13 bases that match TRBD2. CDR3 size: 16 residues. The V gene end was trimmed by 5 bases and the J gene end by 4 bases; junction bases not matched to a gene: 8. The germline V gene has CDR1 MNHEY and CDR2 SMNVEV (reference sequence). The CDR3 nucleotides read TGTGCCAGCAGTCTTATACGGACTAGCGGGGGATACGAGCAGTACTTC. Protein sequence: CASSLIRTSGGYEQYF.